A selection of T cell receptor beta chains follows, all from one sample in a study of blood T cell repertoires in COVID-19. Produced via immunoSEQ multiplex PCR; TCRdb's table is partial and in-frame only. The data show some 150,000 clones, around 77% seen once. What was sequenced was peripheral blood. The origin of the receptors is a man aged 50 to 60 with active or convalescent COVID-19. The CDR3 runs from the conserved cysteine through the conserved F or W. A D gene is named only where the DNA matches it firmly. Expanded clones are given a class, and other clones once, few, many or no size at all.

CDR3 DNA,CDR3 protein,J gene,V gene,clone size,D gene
TGTGCCAGCAGTTACTTCCAGCGGGAGTCAGATACGCAGTATTTT,CASSYFQRESDTQYF,TRBJ2-3,TRBV6-5,.,TRBD2
TGCGCCAGCAGCGACCGGACAGGGAACGGTCAGCCCCAGCATTTT,CASSDRTGNGQPQHF,TRBJ1-5,TRBV4-1,few,TRBD1
TGTGCCAGTACCACTCGACAGGACCCTATCGGGGAGCTGTTTTTT,CASTTRQDPIGELFF,TRBJ2-2,TRBV19,few,.
TGTGCCACATGGGACAGGGGGAACACTGAAGCTTTCTTT,CATWDRGNTEAFF,TRBJ1-1,TRBV19,.,TRBD1
TGTGCCACCAGTGATCCACCGGGACAGGGCGATGAGCAGTTCTTC,CATSDPPGQGDEQFF,TRBJ2-1,TRBV24-1,.,TRBD1
TGTGCCAGCAGCCCCCTCAGGAGGGCGAACACTGAAGCTTTCTTT,CASSPLRRANTEAFF,TRBJ1-1,TRBV2,once,.
TGTGCCAGCAGCTTTGGGACAGGGTACTCCTACGAGCAGTACTTC,CASSFGTGYSYEQYF,TRBJ2-7,TRBV11-2,.,TRBD1
TGTGCCAGCAGCTTGGGCCACGTAGCGGGAGACTACAATGAGCAGTTCTTC,CASSLGHVAGDYNEQFF,TRBJ2-1,TRBV5-4,.,TRBD2
TGTGCCAGCAGGGCGGCGGGGAACACTGAAGCTTTCTTT,CASRAAGNTEAFF,TRBJ1-1,TRBV6-4,.,.
TGTGCCAGCAGTGCGACTAGCGGTCCCCCCCACAATGAGCAGTTCTTC,CASSATSGPPHNEQFF,TRBJ2-1,TRBV27,.,TRBD2
TGTGCCAGCAGATCACAAAATGAGCAGTTCTTC,CASRSQNEQFF,TRBJ2-1,TRBV9,.,.
TGTGCCAGCACCGTCGACAGGGGGTTGGGAGATACGCAGTATTTT,CASTVDRGLGDTQYF,TRBJ2-3,TRBV6-5,few,TRBD1
TGTGCCACCCTCTCCAGGGGCGGCGAAGATACGCAGTATTTT,CATLSRGGEDTQYF,TRBJ2-3,TRBV19,.,.
TGTGCCAGCAGCGTGGAACTAGCGGGAGGCACAGATACGCAGTATTTT,CASSVELAGGTDTQYF,TRBJ2-3,TRBV9,.,TRBD2
TGTGCCAGCAGCCAACTAGGGCGGGAGGTCAGTGAGACCCAGTACTTC,CASSQLGREVSETQYF,TRBJ2-5,TRBV3-1/TRBV3-2,.,TRBD2
TGTGCCAGCAGGGGGCTCTATAACACCGGGGAGCTGTTTTTT,CASRGLYNTGELFF,TRBJ2-2,TRBV28,.,.
TGTGCCAGCACTCTTAGGACTAGCGGACCAGGGGAGCTGTTTTTT,CASTLRTSGPGELFF,TRBJ2-2,TRBV6-5,.,TRBD2
TGTGCCAGCAGCCAACAGGGTTGGAAGAATCAGCCCCAGCATTTT,CASSQQGWKNQPQHF,TRBJ1-5,TRBV2,.,.
TGTGCCAGCAGCTTGGAGGCAGGTTTCGAGCAGTACTTC,CASSLEAGFEQYF,TRBJ2-7,TRBV5-6,many,.
TGTGCCAGCAGTTACTCGAGACAGCCCTCCTACGAGCAGTACTTC,CASSYSRQPSYEQYF,TRBJ2-7,TRBV6-5,.,.
TGTGCCATCAGTGAGTCGGCAGGGATGGCTGAAGCTTTCTTT,CAISESAGMAEAFF,TRBJ1-1,TRBV10-3,few,.
TGTGCCAGCAGTTCGGACACGAATGAGCAGTTCTTC,CASSSDTNEQFF,TRBJ2-1,TRBV6-5,.,.
TGTGCCAGCCCCAGCAGTTTAGAGGTTGACAGGGGAGATTGTGGGACCTACGAGCAGTACTTC,CASPSSLEVDRGDCGTYEQYF,TRBJ2-7,TRBV27,.,TRBD1
TGTGCCAGCAGCCCGATGGGCCTCAGCTCTGGGGCCAACGTCCTGACTTTC,CASSPMGLSSGANVLTF,TRBJ2-6,TRBV7-6,.,.
TGTGCCAGCAGGGTGGACAGGGGCGGAGCTGAAGCTTTCTTT,CASRVDRGGAEAFF,TRBJ1-1,TRBV7-9,.,TRBD1
TGTGCCAGCATCAGGTTTACGGGAGGGGGCACAGATACGCAGTATTTT,CASIRFTGGGTDTQYF,TRBJ2-3,TRBV2,.,TRBD2
TGCAGCGTTGAATCGGGACTTCCAACCTACGAGCAGTACTTC,CSVESGLPTYEQYF,TRBJ2-7,TRBV29-1,.,.
TGTGCCAGCAGTCTTAGGAGTCACAGGGGATCTGGGGCCAACGTCCTGACTTTC,CASSLRSHRGSGANVLTF,TRBJ2-6,TRBV13,.,TRBD1
TGTGCTGTCGGACAGGGAGTTTCACCCCTCCACTTT,CAVGQGVSPLHF,TRBJ1-6,TRBV30,.,TRBD1
TGTGCCAGTAGTGATCCGGGACAAGCGTACCACACAACTAATGAAAAACTGTTTTTT,CASSDPGQAYHTTNEKLFF,TRBJ1-4,TRBV19,.,.
TGTGCCAGCAGAGGGGCTAGAGCCGAGCAGTTCTTC,CASRGARAEQFF,TRBJ2-1,TRBV11-1,.,.
TGTGCCAGCAGCTTTACCAGGGACAATCAGCCCCAGCATTTT,CASSFTRDNQPQHF,TRBJ1-5,TRBV11-2,.,.
TGTGCCAGCAGCCAGATACAGAACACCGGGGAGCTGTTTTTT,CASSQIQNTGELFF,TRBJ2-2,TRBV14,.,.
TGTGCCAGTAGTCCTCAGGGGGCGAACGGAAACACCATATATTTT,CASSPQGANGNTIYF,TRBJ1-3,TRBV19,.,TRBD1
TGTGCCAGTCGGCGGTCAAAAAACTATGGCTACACCTTC,CASRRSKNYGYTF,TRBJ1-2,TRBV6-5,.,.
TGTGCCAGCAGTCGCGGGACAGGCTACGAGCAGTACTTC,CASSRGTGYEQYF,TRBJ2-7,TRBV27,.,TRBD1
TGTGCCAGCAGCGTCGGGGTAGTTGATGGCTACACCTTC,CASSVGVVDGYTF,TRBJ1-2,TRBV9,.,.
TGTGCCAGCAGGGGACTAGCGATCTACAATGAGCAGTTCTTC,CASRGLAIYNEQFF,TRBJ2-1,TRBV27,.,TRBD2
TGTGCCAGCAGGCTACAGGGCGCCGAGCAGTACTTC,CASRLQGAEQYF,TRBJ2-7,TRBV13,.,.
TGTGCCAGCAGCCCTGGGACTAGCGTTTCCAATGAGCAGTTCTTC,CASSPGTSVSNEQFF,TRBJ2-1,TRBV9,.,TRBD2
TGCGCCAGCAGCTTGGCCGAGGGGACATTAATGAACACTGAAGCTTTCTTT,CASSLAEGTLMNTEAFF,TRBJ1-1,TRBV5-1,.,.
TGTGCCAGCAGCCAAGATTTTGCGAGCGGGAGGGCTGGCGAGCAGTACTTC,CASSQDFASGRAGEQYF,TRBJ2-7,TRBV4-2,.,TRBD2
TGTGCCTGGAGGACCTCCGACAGGGTGCGAAACACCATATATTTT,CAWRTSDRVRNTIYF,TRBJ1-3,TRBV30,medium-sized,TRBD1
TGTGCCAGCAGTTTAGCGGGGGCCTACGAGCAGTACTTC,CASSLAGAYEQYF,TRBJ2-7,TRBV28,few,TRBD2
TGTGCCAGCTCACCAGGGCAGGCGATGAACACTGAAGCTTTCTTT,CASSPGQAMNTEAFF,TRBJ1-1,TRBV18,.,.
TGTGCCAGTAGTATTGAACGGAGGGCGGAGCAGTACTTC,CASSIERRAEQYF,TRBJ2-7,TRBV19,.,.
TGTGCCAGCACCCTGGGACAGGGACAGCCCCAGCATTTT,CASTLGQGQPQHF,TRBJ1-5,TRBV6-5,.,TRBD1